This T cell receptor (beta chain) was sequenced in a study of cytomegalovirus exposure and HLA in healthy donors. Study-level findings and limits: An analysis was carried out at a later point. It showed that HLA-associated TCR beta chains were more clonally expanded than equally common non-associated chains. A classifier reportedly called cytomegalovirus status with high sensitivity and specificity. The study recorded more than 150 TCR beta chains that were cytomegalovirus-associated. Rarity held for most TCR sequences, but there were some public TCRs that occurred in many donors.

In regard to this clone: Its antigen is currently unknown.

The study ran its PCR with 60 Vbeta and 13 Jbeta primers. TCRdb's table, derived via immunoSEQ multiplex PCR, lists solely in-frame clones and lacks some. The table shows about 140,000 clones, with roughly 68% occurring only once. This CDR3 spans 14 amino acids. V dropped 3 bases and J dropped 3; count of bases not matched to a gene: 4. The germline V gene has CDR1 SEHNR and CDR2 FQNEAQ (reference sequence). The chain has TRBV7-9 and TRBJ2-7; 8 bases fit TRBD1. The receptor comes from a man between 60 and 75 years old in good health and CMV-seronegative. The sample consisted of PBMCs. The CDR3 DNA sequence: TGTGCCAGCAGCTTTTCCGGACAGGGCTACGAGCAGTACTTC. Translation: CASSFSGQGYEQYF.